This note documents a single T cell receptor (beta chain) sequence. Method: immunoSEQ multiplex PCR; TCRdb's copy keeps in-frame clones and lacks some. The table includes tens of thousands of clones, about four fifths detected once. This entry comes from a study of control samples from healthy donors and cancer patients. The TCR was taken from a woman aged 45 to 65 with lung cancer. Input material: PBMCs.

CDR3 residues: CASSLEWSTEAFF. Here the CDR3 DNA reads TGTGCCAGCAGCTTAGAATGGTCCACTGAAGCTTTCTTT. The chain has TRBV7-2 and TRBJ1-1; D uncertain. Trimming removed 1 base from V and 4 bases from J, with 7 bases in between. Germline V gives CDR1 SGHTA, CDR2 FQGNSA. CDR3 length equals 13 residues.